One and the same sample provided the 20 T cell receptor beta chains below, sequenced in a study of T-cell reconstitution after alpha-beta-depleted transplantation in children. Unique molecular identifiers were incorporated when the TCRbeta library was constructed. TCRdb ran MiXCR on the PCR reads and lists one entry per CDR3 protein. The sample consists of approximately 85,000 distinct CDR3 sequences, 12% to 15% of them appearing once. The material sequenced was PBMCs, mostly from graft donor cells, taken 180 days after TCRalphabeta/CD19-depleted stem cell transplant. The receptors originated from a male patient aged 2-10 years who had a stem cell transplant for acute lymphoblastic leukemia, so the T cells may come from the graft donor.

The V and J genes are TRBV11-1 and TRBJ2-3, with D unclear. V lost 7 bases and J 6 bases, leaving 20 bases between the germline ends. The CDR3 runs 15 residues. The V gene's germline CDR1 is SGHAT and CDR2 FQDESV (reference sequence). CDR3 DNA: TGTGCCAGCATAAAAAGGCACCCGGGCAAGGATACGCAGTATTTT. This gives the protein CASIKRHPGKDTQYF.

This clonotype was seen more than once but under ten times. The CDR3 here is CASSLRRTYNEQFF. The CDR3 coding sequence is TGTGCCAGCAGTTTAAGAAGGACCTACAATGAGCAGTTCTTC. This sequence joins TRBV27 and TRBJ2-1; the D is unclear. There are 14 residues in the CDR3. V lost 2 bases to trimming and J lost 2 bases, with 7 bases between them. Per germline, CDR1 MNHEY and CDR2 SMNVEV (reference sequence).

This clonotype occurred a few times. The rearrangement links TRBV28 to TRBJ2-5; TRBD1 matches 7 bases. Germline CDR1 is MDHEN and CDR2 is SYDVKM. J gave up 4 bases and V 4 bases, and 9 bases lay outside the gene matches. The CDR3 is 15 amino acids. The CDR3: CASSSTGHRGETQYF. The DNA of the CDR3 is TGTGCCAGCAGTTCGACAGGGCATCGGGGAGAGACCCAGTACTTC.

The chain combines TRBV28 with TRBJ2-1; possible D gene TRBD2, 6 bases. Trimming removed 5 bases at V and 0 bases at J, with 17 bases between. CDR1 is MDHEN and CDR2 is SYDVKM in the germline V gene. The CDR3 totals 17 residues. DNA for the CDR3: TGTGCCAGCAGTGAAAATCCTAGCGACAGCTCCTACAATGAGCAGTTCTTC. It encodes CASSENPSDSSYNEQFF.

A single count supports this clonotype. V is TRBV9 and J is TRBJ1-2; D perhaps matches TRBD1 (6 bases). The length of the CDR3 is 16 residues. The V and J ends lost 0 bases and 0 bases respectively, with 12 bases between them. Germline V lookup: CDR1 SGDLS, CDR2 YYNGEE. Written as DNA, the CDR3 is TGTGCCAGCAGCGTAGCTTTGGGGGCGCCTAACTATGGCTACACCTTC. Translated, it gives CASSVALGAPNYGYTF.

This clonotype occurred a few times. This CDR3 is CASSPPRGGQETQYF. DNA for the CDR3: TGTGCCAGCAGCCCCCCGCGCGGGGGCCAAGAGACCCAGTACTTC. The chain has TRBV5-6 and TRBJ2-5, with TRBD2 matching 7 bases. The CDR3 has 15 residues. J gave up 1 base and V 4 bases, and 7 bases lay outside the gene matches. Germline V gene data show CDR1 as SGHDT and CDR2 as YYEEEE.

The gene calls are TRBV20-1 and TRBJ2-4; no clear D. The CDR3 is 16 amino acids. Trimming removed 0 bases from V and 0 bases from J, with 12 bases in between. Germline V CDR1 and CDR2: DFQATT, SNEGSKA (reference sequence). Here the CDR3 reads CSARDITPLAKNIQYF. As DNA, the CDR3 is TGCAGTGCTAGAGATATCACTCCTCTAGCCAAAAACATTCAGTACTTC.

This clonotype came up a few times. V gene TRBV5-1 combines with J gene TRBJ2-2, with 7 nucleotides matching TRBD2. The CDR3 runs to 14 residues. CDR1 and CDR2 from the germline V gene are SGHRS and YFSETQ. V trimming: 4 bases; J trimming: 6 bases; junction bases outside the gene matches: 6. CDR3: CASSLTTSPGELFF. The CDR3 coding sequence is TGCGCCAGCAGCCTAACGACTAGCCCCGGGGAGCTGTTTTTT.

This clonotype was recorded a few times. The junction and the germline gene differ at one end; a read error may be behind it. The rearrangement joins TRBV7-7 to TRBJ2-3; D remains ambiguous. CDR1 is SSHAT, CDR2 FNYEAQ, per germline (reference sequence). This CDR3 is built from 14 residues. CDR3 amino acids: CASSLMGPSDTQYF. The CDR3 DNA sequence: TGTGCTAGCAGCCTAATGGGCCCCTCGGATACGCAGTATTTT. The whole variable domain, remainder taken from reference TRBV7-7 and TRBJ2-3, is GAGVSQSPRYKVTKRGQDVTLRCDPISSHATLYWYQQALGQGPEFLTYFNYEAQPDKSGLPSDRFSAERPEGSISTLTIQRTEQRDSAMYRCASSLMGPSDTQYFGPGTRLTVL.

This chain connects TRBV27 to TRBJ1-4; D is ambiguous. The CDR3 is 14 residues long. V was trimmed by 8 bases and J by 0 bases, leaving 10 bases between them. CDR1 is MNHEY, CDR2 SMNVEV, per germline (reference sequence). The CDR3 DNA reads as TGTGCCAGCGGTCCTGCGGCAACTAATGAAAAACTGTTTTTT. Its protein is CASGPAATNEKLFF.

The genes are TRBV7-6 and TRBJ1-5; a possible D gene is TRBD1 (6 bases). V was clipped by 1 base and J by 6 bases, with 13 bases between them. CDR3 length equals 15 residues. The V gene's germline CDR1 is SGHVS and CDR2 FNYEAQ. CDR3 residues: CASSLEWGGAQPQHF. The CDR3 DNA reads TGTGCCAGCAGCTTAGAGTGGGGGGGGGCTCAGCCCCAGCATTTT.

This clonotype was seen only a few times. The chain links TRBV20-1 to TRBJ2-5, with D possibly matching TRBD1 (6 bases). The germline V and J ends were trimmed by 3 bases and 5 bases, with 22 bases remaining between them. The CDR3 runs 16 residues. The germline V gene has CDR1 DFQATT and CDR2 SNEGSKA (reference sequence). The CDR3 DNA reads TGCAGTGCTAGCCCCATTCCGGGACACCTGCGTGAGACCCAGTACTTC. Translating it yields CSASPIPGHLRETQYF.

About this clonotype itself: A junction boundary mismatches the germline segment, possibly from a read error. This chain joins TRBV4-2 and TRBJ2-1; 10 nucleotides match TRBD2. Per germline, CDR1 LGHNA and CDR2 YNFKEQ. This CDR3 is 16 amino acids long. CDR3 sequence (DNA): TGTGCCAGCAGCCAAGAAGGTCTAGCGGGGGACAATGAGAAGTTCTTC. It yields the protein CASSQEGLAGDNEKFF.

The sample holds a few counts of this clonotype. The rearrangement joins TRBV7-9 to TRBJ2-3; 10 bases line up with TRBD1. Germline V lookup: CDR1 SEHNR, CDR2 FQNEAQ (reference sequence). Trimming took 5 bases from V and 6 from J; bases not matched to a gene: 14. The CDR3 is 17 residues long. CDR3 amino acids: CASSLRDRGIGEDTQYF. The CDR3 DNA reads as TGTGCCAGCAGCCTAAGGGACAGGGGAATTGGAGAGGATACGCAGTATTTT.

This rearrangement joins TRBV12-3 or TRBV12-4 to TRBJ2-1, with TRBD2 identical over 8 bases. CDR3 length equals 13 residues. V was pared by 10 bases and J by 6 bases, with 8 bases of the junction left unmatched. DNA of the CDR3: TGTGCCACAACCCGACTAGCGAGCAATGAGCAGTTCTTC. It translates to CATTRLASNEQFF.

The chain carries TRBV6-1 and TRBJ2-1; either TRBD1 or TRBD2 may fit D (6 bases each). This CDR3 spans 15 amino acids. CDR1 MNHNS and CDR2 SASEGT come from the germline V gene. V gave up 6 bases and J gave up 1 base, with 13 bases separating them. CDR3 DNA sequence: TGTGCCAGCAGCCCTTGGGGGGCTTCCTACAATGAGCAGTTCTTC. Protein product: CASSPWGASYNEQFF.

V and J are TRBV9 and TRBJ2-3; 8 nucleotides match TRBD1. The germline CDR1 and CDR2 sequences are SGDLS and YYNGEE. The CDR3 loop spans 15 amino acids. V dropped 0 bases and J dropped 6; count of bases not matched to a gene: 6. CDR3 coding DNA: TGTGCCAGCAGCGTAGGGACAGGGCCCCCTGATACGCAGTATTTT. This sequence encodes CASSVGTGPPDTQYF.

The J gene is TRBJ2-3, the V gene TRBV30; tentatively, D is TRBD1 (6 bases). The CDR3 loop spans 15 amino acids. The V gene lost 5 bases and the J gene lost 2 bases, with 17 bases spanning the gap. CDR1 GTSNPN and CDR2 SVGIG come from the germline V gene (reference sequence). CDR3 DNA sequence: TGTGCCTGGTCCCTCGGACAGTCCCCCACAGATACGCAGTATTTT. It is translated as CAWSLGQSPTDTQYF.

V gene TRBV11-1 combines with J gene TRBJ1-2; TRBD1 might be the D (6 bases). This CDR3 spans 19 amino acids. Trimming pared 5 bases from V and 9 bases from J, leaving 34 bases between. The germline CDR1 and CDR2 sequences are SGHAT and FQDESV (reference sequence). The chain's CDR3 is CASSPQELLFLTQGPRYTF. CDR3 DNA: TGTGCCAGCAGCCCTCAGGAACTGTTGTTCCTCACGCAGGGGCCACGCTACACCTTC.

This clonotype has just a few counts. A much larger clonotype is one base distant, so this may be a read error. This chain joins TRBV5-1 and TRBJ2-5; D not certain. The germline gives CDR1 SGHRS, CDR2 YFSETQ. CDR3 length equals 11 residues. V lost 0 bases and J lost 5, with 2 bases in between. The CDR3 here is CASSLDETQYF. CDR3 DNA sequence: TGCGCCAGCAGCTTGGACGAGACCCAGTACTTC. Supplemented by reference TRBV5-1 and TRBJ2-5, the full variable domain reads KAGVTQTPRYLIKTRGQQVTLSCSPISGHRSVSWYQQTPGQGLQFLFEYFSETQRNKGNFPGRFSGRQFSNSRSEMNVSTLELGDSALYLCASSLDETQYFGPGTRLLVL.